The subject of this entry is one T cell receptor beta chain. What it binds is not known. The data were taken from a study of T cell repertoires in aging, cancer and after chemotherapy. Overall study context: Repeat sampling of healthy donors over several months to years showed clear clonal overlap. Whole-study results and caveats: Across the chemotherapy interval, each cancer cohort showed higher median generation probability, suggesting thymic rebound. Age-matched healthy donors had significantly more diverse, less clonal blood TCR repertoires than untreated cancer patients.

Peripheral blood genomic DNA, not sorted cells or RNA, was the template. The germline V and J ends were trimmed by 3 bases and 1 base, with 7 bases remaining between them. Per germline, CDR1 MNHEY and CDR2 SVGEGT. The CDR3 sequence is 14 residues long. A mixed TRB-A/B primer pool amplified rearranged TRB by multiplex touch-down PCR. TCRdb processed the multiplex PCR reads anew with MiXCR; each CDR3 protein has one entry. The table records about 9,800 distinct CDR3 sequences, 37% of them present only once. The sequence came from a human donor in good health. The V call is TRBV6-2 or TRBV6-3, the J call TRBJ2-1; a possible D gene is TRBD1 (5 bases). The sample taken for sequencing was blood. The CDR3 region is CASSYDSSYNEQFF. CDR3 DNA: TGTGCCAGCAGTTATGACAGTTCCTACAATGAGCAGTTCTTC.